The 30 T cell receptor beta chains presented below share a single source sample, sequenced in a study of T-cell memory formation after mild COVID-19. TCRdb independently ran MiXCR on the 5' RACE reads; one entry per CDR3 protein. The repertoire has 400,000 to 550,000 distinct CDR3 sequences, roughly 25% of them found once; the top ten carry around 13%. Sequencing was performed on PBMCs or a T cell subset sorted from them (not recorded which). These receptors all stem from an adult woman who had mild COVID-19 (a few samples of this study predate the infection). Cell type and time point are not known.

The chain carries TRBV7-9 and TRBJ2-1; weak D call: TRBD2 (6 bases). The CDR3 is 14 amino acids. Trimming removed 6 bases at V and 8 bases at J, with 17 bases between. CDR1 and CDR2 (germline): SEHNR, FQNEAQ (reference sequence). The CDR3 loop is CASRRRGGDDEQFF. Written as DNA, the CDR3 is TGTGCCAGCAGAAGACGAGGAGGGGACGATGAGCAGTTCTTC.

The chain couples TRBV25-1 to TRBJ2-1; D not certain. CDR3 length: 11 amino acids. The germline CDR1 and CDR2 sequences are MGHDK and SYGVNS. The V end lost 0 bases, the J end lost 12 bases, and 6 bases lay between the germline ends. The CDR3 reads CASSEYGRQFF. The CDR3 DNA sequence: TGTGCCAGCAGTGAATACGGCCGGCAGTTCTTC.

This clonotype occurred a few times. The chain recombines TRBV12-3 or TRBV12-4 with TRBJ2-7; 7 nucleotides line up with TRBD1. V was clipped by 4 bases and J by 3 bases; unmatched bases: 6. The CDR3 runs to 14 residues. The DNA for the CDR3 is TGTGCCAGCAGTTCCCGGACAGGCGGCTACGAGCAGTACTTC. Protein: CASSSRTGGYEQYF.

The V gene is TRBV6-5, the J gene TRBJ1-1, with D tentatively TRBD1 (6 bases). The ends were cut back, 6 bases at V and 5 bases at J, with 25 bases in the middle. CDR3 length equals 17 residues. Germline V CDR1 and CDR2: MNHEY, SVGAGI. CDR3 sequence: CASRQQGQIFVFTEAFF. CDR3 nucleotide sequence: TGTGCCAGCAGACAACAGGGTCAAATTTTTGTCTTTACTGAAGCTTTCTTT.

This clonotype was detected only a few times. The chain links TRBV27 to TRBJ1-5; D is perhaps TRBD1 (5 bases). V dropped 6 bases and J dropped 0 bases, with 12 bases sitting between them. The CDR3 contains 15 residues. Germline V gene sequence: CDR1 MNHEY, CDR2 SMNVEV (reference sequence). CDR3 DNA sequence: TGTGCCAGCAGGCCTGAGGGGTATAGCAATCAGCCCCAGCATTTT. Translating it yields CASRPEGYSNQPQHF.

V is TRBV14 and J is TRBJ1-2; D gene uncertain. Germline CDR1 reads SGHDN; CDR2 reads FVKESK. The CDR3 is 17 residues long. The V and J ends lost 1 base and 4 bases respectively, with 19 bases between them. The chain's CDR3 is CASSQGGVSTSTYGYTF. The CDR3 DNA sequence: TGTGCCAGCAGCCAAGGAGGAGTCAGTACGAGCACCTATGGCTACACCTTC.

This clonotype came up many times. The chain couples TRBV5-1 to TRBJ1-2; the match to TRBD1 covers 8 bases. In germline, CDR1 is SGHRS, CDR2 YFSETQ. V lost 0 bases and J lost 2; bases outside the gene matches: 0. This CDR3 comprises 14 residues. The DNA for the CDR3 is TGCGCCAGCAGCTTGGGGGACAGGAACTATGGCTACACCTTC. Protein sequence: CASSLGDRNYGYTF.

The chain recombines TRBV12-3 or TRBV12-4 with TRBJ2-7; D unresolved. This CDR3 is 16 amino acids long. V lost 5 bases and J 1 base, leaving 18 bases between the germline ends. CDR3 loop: CASSTWLGLESYEQYF. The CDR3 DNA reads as TGTGCCAGCAGTACTTGGCTGGGCTTGGAGTCCTACGAGCAGTACTTC.

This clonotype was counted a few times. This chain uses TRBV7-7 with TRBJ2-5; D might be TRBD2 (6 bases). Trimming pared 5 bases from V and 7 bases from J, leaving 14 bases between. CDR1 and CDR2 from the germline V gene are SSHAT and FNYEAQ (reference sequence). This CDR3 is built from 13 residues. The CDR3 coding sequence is TGTGCCAGCAGCCTCGGGACTTACGGGACCCAGTACTTC. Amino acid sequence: CASSLGTYGTQYF.

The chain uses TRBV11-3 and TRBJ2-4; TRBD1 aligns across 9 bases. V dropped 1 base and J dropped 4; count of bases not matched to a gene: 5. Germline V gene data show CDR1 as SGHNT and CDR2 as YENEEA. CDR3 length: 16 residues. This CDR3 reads CASSLGGTGRKNIQYF. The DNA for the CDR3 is TGTGCCAGCAGCTTAGGTGGGACAGGGCGTAAAAACATTCAGTACTTC.

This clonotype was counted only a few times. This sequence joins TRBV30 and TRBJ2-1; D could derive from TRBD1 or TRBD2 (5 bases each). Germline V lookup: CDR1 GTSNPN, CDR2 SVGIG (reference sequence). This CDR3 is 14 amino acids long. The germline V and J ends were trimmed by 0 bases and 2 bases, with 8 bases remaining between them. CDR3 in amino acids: CAWSVGVPYNEQFF. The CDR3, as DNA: TGTGCCTGGAGTGTGGGGGTGCCCTACAATGAGCAGTTCTTC.

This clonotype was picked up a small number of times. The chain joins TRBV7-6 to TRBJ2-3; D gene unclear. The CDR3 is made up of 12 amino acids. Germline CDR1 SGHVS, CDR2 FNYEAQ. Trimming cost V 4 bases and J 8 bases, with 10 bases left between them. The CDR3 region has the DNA TGTGCCAGCAGCTCCCCAGCTGTTACGCAGTATTTT. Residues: CASSSPAVTQYF.

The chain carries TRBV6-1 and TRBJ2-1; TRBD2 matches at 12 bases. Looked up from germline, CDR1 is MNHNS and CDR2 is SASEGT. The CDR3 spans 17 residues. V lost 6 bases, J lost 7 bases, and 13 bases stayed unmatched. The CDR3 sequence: CASRGSPSGRAGNEQFF. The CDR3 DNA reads TGTGCCAGCAGAGGGAGTCCTAGCGGGAGGGCCGGGAATGAGCAGTTCTTC.

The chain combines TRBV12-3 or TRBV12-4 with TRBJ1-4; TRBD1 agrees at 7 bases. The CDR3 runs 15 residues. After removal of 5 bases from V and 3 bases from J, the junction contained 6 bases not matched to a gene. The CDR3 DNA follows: TGTGCCAGCAGTCAAAGACAGGGCCCTAATGAAAAACTGTTTTTT. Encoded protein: CASSQRQGPNEKLFF.

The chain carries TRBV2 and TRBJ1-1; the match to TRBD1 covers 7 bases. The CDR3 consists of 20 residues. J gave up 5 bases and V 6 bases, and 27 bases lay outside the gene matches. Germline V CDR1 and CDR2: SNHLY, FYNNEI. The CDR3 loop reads CASSWEQGSTDAYRGTEAFF. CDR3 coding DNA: TGTGCCAGCAGCTGGGAACAGGGGTCCACGGACGCGTATAGAGGGACTGAAGCTTTCTTT.

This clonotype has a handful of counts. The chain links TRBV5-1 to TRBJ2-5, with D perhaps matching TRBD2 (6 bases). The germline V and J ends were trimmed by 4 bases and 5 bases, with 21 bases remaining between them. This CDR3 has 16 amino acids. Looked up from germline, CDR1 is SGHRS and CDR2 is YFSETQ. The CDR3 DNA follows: TGCGCCAGCAGCCCATCGGGACTTCTGCCTGGGGAGACCCAGTACTTC. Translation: CASSPSGLLPGETQYF.

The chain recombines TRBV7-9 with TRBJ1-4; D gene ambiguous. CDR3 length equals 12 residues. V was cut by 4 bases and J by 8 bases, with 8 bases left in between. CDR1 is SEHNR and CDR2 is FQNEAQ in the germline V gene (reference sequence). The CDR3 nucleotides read TGTGCCAGCAGCTACGGAAAGGAAAAACTGTTTTTT. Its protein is CASSYGKEKLFF.

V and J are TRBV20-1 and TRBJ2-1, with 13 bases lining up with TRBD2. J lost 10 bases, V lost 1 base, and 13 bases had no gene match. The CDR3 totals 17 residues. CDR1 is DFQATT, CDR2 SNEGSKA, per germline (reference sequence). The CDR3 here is CSARVLEPLAGGEEQFF. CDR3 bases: TGCAGTGCTAGAGTCCTAGAGCCACTAGCGGGAGGGGAGGAGCAGTTCTTC.

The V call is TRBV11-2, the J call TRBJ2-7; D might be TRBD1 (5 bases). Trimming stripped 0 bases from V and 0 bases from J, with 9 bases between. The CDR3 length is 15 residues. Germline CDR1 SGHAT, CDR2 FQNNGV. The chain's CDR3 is CASSLDGRVSYEQYF. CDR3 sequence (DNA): TGTGCCAGCAGCTTAGACGGCAGGGTCTCCTACGAGCAGTACTTC.

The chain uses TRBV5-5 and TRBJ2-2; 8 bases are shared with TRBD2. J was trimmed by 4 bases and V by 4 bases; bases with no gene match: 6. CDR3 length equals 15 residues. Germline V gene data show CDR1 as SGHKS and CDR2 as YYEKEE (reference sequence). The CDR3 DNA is TGTGCCAGCAGCGGGACTAGTTCCCTCACCGGGGAGCTGTTTTTT. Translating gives CASSGTSSLTGELFF.

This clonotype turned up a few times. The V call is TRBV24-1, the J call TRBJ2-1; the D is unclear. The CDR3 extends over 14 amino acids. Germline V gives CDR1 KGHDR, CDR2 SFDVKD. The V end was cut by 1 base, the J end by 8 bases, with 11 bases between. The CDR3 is CATSDFTGGDEQFF. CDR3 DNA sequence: TGTGCCACCAGTGATTTTACGGGTGGGGATGAGCAGTTCTTC.

The CDR3 sequence: CAISEAVGLAGNEQFF. The CDR3 bases are TGTGCCATCAGTGAGGCCGTAGGACTAGCGGGGAATGAGCAGTTCTTC. The chain employs TRBV10-3 and TRBJ2-1, with 12 bases identical to TRBD2. V was pared by 2 bases and J by 7 bases, with 6 bases of the junction left unmatched. CDR1 is ENHRY and CDR2 is SYGVKD in the germline V gene. The CDR3 covers 16 residues.

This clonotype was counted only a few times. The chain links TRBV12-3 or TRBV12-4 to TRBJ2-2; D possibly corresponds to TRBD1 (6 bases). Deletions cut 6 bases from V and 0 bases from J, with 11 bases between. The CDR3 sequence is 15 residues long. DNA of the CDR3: TGTGCCAGCAGACGTACAGGGCCGAACACCGGGGAGCTGTTTTTT. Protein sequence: CASRRTGPNTGELFF.

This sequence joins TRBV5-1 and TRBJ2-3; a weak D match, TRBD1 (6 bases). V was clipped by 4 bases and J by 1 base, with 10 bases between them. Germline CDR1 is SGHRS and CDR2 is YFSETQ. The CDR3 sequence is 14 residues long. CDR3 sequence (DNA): TGCGCCAGCAGCCGACAGGATGGCACAGATACGCAGTATTTT. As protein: CASSRQDGTDTQYF.

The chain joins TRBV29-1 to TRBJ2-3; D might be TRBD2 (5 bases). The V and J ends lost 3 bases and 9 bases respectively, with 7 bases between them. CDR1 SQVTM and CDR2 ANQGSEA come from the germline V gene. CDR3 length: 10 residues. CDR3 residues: CSVDTGTQYF. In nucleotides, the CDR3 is TGCAGCGTTGATACGGGGACGCAGTATTTT.

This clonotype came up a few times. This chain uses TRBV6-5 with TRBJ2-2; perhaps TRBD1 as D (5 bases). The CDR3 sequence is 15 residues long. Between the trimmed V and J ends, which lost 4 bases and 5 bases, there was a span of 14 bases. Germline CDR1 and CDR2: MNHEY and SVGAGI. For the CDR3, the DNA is TGTGCCAGCAGTTCCTCGATCTCAGGGACCGGGGAGCTGTTTTTT. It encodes CASSSSISGTGELFF.

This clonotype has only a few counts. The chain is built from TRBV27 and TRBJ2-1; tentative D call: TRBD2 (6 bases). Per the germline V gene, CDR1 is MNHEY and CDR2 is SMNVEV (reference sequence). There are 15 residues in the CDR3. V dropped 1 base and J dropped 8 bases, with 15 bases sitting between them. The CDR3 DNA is TGTGCCAGCAGTTTATTCGGTTGGGGGGTTGATGAGCAGTTCTTC. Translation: CASSLFGWGVDEQFF.

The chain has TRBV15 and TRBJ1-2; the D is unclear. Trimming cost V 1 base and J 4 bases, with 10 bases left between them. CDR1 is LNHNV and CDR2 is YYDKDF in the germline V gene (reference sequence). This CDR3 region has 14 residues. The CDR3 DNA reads TGTGCCACCAGCAGAGTGGGTCCAGGCTATGGCTACACCTTC. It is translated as CATSRVGPGYGYTF.

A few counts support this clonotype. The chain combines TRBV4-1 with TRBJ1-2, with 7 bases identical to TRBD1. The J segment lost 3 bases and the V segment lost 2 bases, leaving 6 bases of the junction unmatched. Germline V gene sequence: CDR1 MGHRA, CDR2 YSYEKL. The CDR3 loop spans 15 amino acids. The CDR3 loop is CASSQIGTGDYGYTF. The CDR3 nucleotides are TGCGCCAGCAGCCAAATAGGTACAGGGGACTATGGCTACACCTTC.

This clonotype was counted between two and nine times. Here the CDR3 DNA reads TGCAGTGCTACACGGGGACAAGCCTACTGGGACATTCAGTACTTC. Translated, it gives CSATRGQAYWDIQYF. V usage is TRBV20-1 and J usage is TRBJ2-4; tentatively, D is TRBD1 (6 bases). V dropped 4 bases and J dropped 8 bases, with 21 bases sitting between them. This CDR3 is built from 15 residues. Germline CDR1 DFQATT, CDR2 SNEGSKA (reference sequence).